The rows below give T cell receptor beta chains drawn from one sample of a study of siplizumab effects on memory and regulatory T cells. Libraries were prepared by immunoSEQ multiplex PCR; TCRdb keeps only in-frame clonotypes and omits some of them. The profile shows fewer than 85,000 clones, approximately 95% of them singletons. Sequencing used CD8+ T cells sorted from blood. The receptors come from a human donor in good health. Both conserved end residues are part of each CDR3. The order of the fields is clone size, J gene, D gene, V gene, CDR3 protein, CDR3 DNA. A D gene is named only where the DNA matches it firmly. Clone size is given for some rows only: seen once, a few or many times, or a class if the clone is expanded.

- TRBJ2-3 - TRBV19 CASRSKWMEGDTQYF TGTGCCAGTAGATCCAAGTGGATGGAAGGAGATACGCAGTATTTT
- TRBJ2-3 - TRBV7-2 CASSLALAGAPRTDTQYF TGTGCCAGCAGCTTAGCGCTGGCGGGGGCACCCCGCACAGATACGCAGTATTTT
- TRBJ1-6 - TRBV7-8 CASSLGTAGTLHF TGTGCCAGCAGCTTAGGCACGGCAGGTACCCTCCACTTT
- TRBJ2-2 - TRBV27 CASSLSENTGELFF TGTGCCAGCAGTTTGTCAGAAAACACCGGGGAGCTGTTTTTT
- TRBJ1-5 - TRBV28 CASRRPDSNQPQHF TGTGCCAGCCGGAGACCGGATAGCAATCAGCCCCAGCATTTT
- TRBJ1-2 TRBD1 TRBV5-1 CASSLTDRGQGYTF TGCGCCAGCAGCCTAACGGACAGGGGGCAAGGCTACACCTTC
- TRBJ2-2 TRBD2 TRBV15 CATSGSGGVTGELFF TGTGCCACCAGCGGTAGCGGGGGAGTCACCGGGGAGCTGTTTTTT
- TRBJ1-1 - TRBV9 CASSVERSQNTEAFF TGTGCCAGCAGCGTAGAACGTTCACAGAACACTGAAGCTTTCTTT
once TRBJ2-1 - TRBV29-1 CSVDDRPYNEQFF TGCAGCGTTGATGACAGGCCCTACAATGAGCAGTTCTTC
- TRBJ2-4 - TRBV9 CASSVGDTLAKNIQYF TGTGCCAGCAGCGTAGGGGATACTTTAGCCAAAAACATTCAGTACTTC
- TRBJ2-1 TRBD2 TRBV13 CASSLAGTTGNEQFF TGTGCCAGCAGCTTGGCCGGGACTACGGGTAATGAGCAGTTCTTC
- TRBJ2-7 - TRBV28 CASSLPTWVEQYF TGTGCCAGCAGTTTACCTACTTGGGTCGAGCAGTACTTC
- TRBJ1-5 - TRBV19 CASRDSFGNQPQHF TGTGCCAGTAGGGACAGTTTTGGCAATCAGCCCCAGCATTTT
- TRBJ2-7 - TRBV7-2 CASSFGGQYEQYF TGTGCCAGCAGCTTCGGGGGCCAATACGAGCAGTACTTC
- TRBJ2-1 - TRBV5-1 CASSHWIERQPGQNEQFF TGCGCCAGCAGTCACTGGATCGAGCGGCAACCCGGTCAGAATGAGCAGTTCTTC
- TRBJ2-1 - TRBV25-1 CASSTHSISYNEQFF TGTGCCAGCAGTACTCATTCGATTTCCTACAATGAGCAGTTCTTC
- TRBJ2-1 - TRBV5-1 CASSSGSEDEQFF TGCGCCAGCAGCTCAGGGTCCGAGGATGAGCAGTTCTTC
- TRBJ2-3 TRBD2 TRBV7-9 CASSLVLAGVVDTQYF TGTGCCAGCAGCTTAGTACTAGCGGGAGTTGTAGATACGCAGTATTTT
- TRBJ2-1 - TRBV9 CASSVSVSYNEQFF TGTGCCAGCAGCGTAAGTGTTTCCTACAATGAGCAGTTCTTC
- TRBJ2-2 TRBD2 TRBV7-9 CATGRLAGGAGELFF TGTGCCACCGGCCGGCTAGCGGGAGGCGCCGGGGAGCTGTTTTTT
- TRBJ1-5 TRBD1 TRBV5-6 CASSLGQGSNQPQHF TGTGCCAGCAGCTTGGGACAGGGTAGCAATCAGCCCCAGCATTTT
- TRBJ1-1 - TRBV19 CASSIGGELTKAFF TGTGCCAGTAGTATTGGGGGGGAGCTAACTAAAGCTTTCTTT
- TRBJ1-5 - TRBV6-6 CASSYAMEDGNQPQHF TGTGCCAGCAGTTACGCAATGGAGGACGGCAATCAGCCCCAGCATTTT